Shown below are 30 T cell receptor beta chains from a single sample sequenced in a study of regulatory T cells in long-lasting Graves disease. Time point: newly diagnosed GD, antithyroid drugs for less than 3 months. Following extraction of RNA from PBMCs, that RNA was used to make the TCR library. Through Arm-PCR of CDR3 regions and iRepertoire HTBI primers, TCR beta libraries were built. A single record per CDR3 protein comes from TCRdb applying MiXCR to the multiplex PCR reads. The table shows roughly 610,000 distinct CDR3 sequences, with about 16% occurring only once. The data were also submitted as part of a second study, on T cells in Graves' hyperthyroidism and ophthalmopathy.

Sequences were derived from peripheral blood mononuclear cells (PBMCs), sampled at new diagnosis, from a patient treated with antithyroid drugs. The receptors stem from a man younger than 30 with Graves disease.

The count of this clonotype is one. V usage is TRBV30 and J usage is TRBJ2-7, with 14 bases aligning to TRBD2. Germline CDR1 reads GTSNPN; CDR2 reads SVGIG (reference sequence). The CDR3 sequence is 15 residues long. V was pared by 4 bases and J by 3 bases, with 5 bases of the junction left unmatched. DNA for the CDR3: TGTGCCTGGAAGTTCGGGACTAGCGGGAGCTACGAGCAGTACTTC. It specifies CAWKFGTSGSYEQYF.

Of note for this clonotype: Just one base apart from a much larger clone, this may be a read error. The chain carries TRBV18 and TRBJ2-5; D gene ambiguous. Germline V CDR1 and CDR2: KGHSH, LQKENI. The CDR3 has 16 amino acids. The V end was cut by 0 bases, the J end by 4 bases, with 15 bases between. The CDR3 DNA follows: TGTGCCAGCTCACCACCGCGCCGACAAGAAACAGAGACCCAGTACTTC. Its translation is CASSPPRRQETETQYF.

Concerning this clonotype: This may stem from a read error, because a much larger clone lies one nucleotide away. The chain is built from TRBV7-3 and TRBJ2-1; D gene uncertain. Looked up from germline, CDR1 is SGHTA and CDR2 is FQGTGA. CDR3 length: 13 residues. The CDR3 DNA follows: TGTGCCAGCGGCTTAGGCACCGCCGATGAGCAGTTCTTC. It encodes CASGLGTADEQFF.

The chain joins TRBV2 to TRBJ2-4; 10 nucleotides agree with TRBD2. The CDR3 sequence is 13 residues long. V lost 4 bases and J lost 8; bases outside the gene matches: 2. Germline V gene sequence: CDR1 SNHLY, CDR2 FYNNEI. The CDR3 sequence is CASSGTSGDIQYF. CDR3 sequence (DNA): TGTGCCAGCAGTGGGACTAGCGGAGACATTCAGTACTTC.

The chain uses TRBV13 and TRBJ1-4; TRBD1 matches at 7 bases. Germline CDR1 is PRHDT and CDR2 is FYEKMQ (reference sequence). The V segment lost 5 bases and the J segment 4 bases; nucleotides outside the gene matches: 10. The CDR3 has 16 residues. The CDR3 sequence is CASSPQGGGVNEKLFF. CDR3 DNA sequence: TGTGCCAGCAGCCCTCAGGGGGGGGGCGTTAATGAAAAACTGTTTTTT.

At least ten counts were recorded for this clonotype. The V call is TRBV28, the J call TRBJ2-1; 11 nucleotides line up with TRBD2. The ends lost 6 bases at V and 7 bases at J; junction bases unmatched: 14. Germline V gene lookup returns CDR1 MDHEN and CDR2 SYDVKM. The CDR3 covers 17 residues. The CDR3 is CASSLIPGTSGINEQFF. The CDR3 DNA follows: TGTGCCAGCAGCCTCATTCCCGGGACTAGCGGCATAAATGAGCAGTTCTTC.

In its sample, this clonotype was seen a few times. The chain is built from TRBV11-2 and TRBJ2-3; possibly TRBD1 or TRBD2 for D (5 bases each). Germline-derived CDR1 and CDR2 are SGHAT and FQNNGV. Trimming took off 5 bases at V and 4 bases at J, with 16 bases between the two ends. The CDR3 is 15 amino acids. The CDR3 here is CASSPGPLGSDTQYF. In DNA, the CDR3 is TGTGCCAGCAGCCCGGGACCCCTGGGTTCAGATACGCAGTATTTT.

This clonotype was picked up many times. This rearrangement joins TRBV28 to TRBJ1-5, with 7 positions matching TRBD1. CDR1 and CDR2 from the germline V gene are MDHEN and SYDVKM. The V and J ends lost 6 bases and 2 bases, in that order; junction bases with no gene match: 1. The CDR3 contains 13 residues. DNA for the CDR3: TGTGCCAGCAGAACAGGGGGCAATCAGCCCCAGCATTTT. Protein sequence: CASRTGGNQPQHF.

This chain joins TRBV5-1 and TRBJ2-1, with 8 bases lining up with TRBD1. The CDR3 loop spans 16 amino acids. Germline V CDR1 and CDR2: SGHRS, YFSETQ. V dropped 2 bases and J dropped 7; count of bases not matched to a gene: 11. The CDR3 here is CASSFTTGDTVNEQFF. CDR3 in DNA: TGCGCCAGCAGCTTTACGACAGGGGACACTGTGAATGAGCAGTTCTTC.

This clonotype has ten or more counts. The chain links TRBV6-2 or TRBV6-3 to TRBJ2-1; maybe TRBD1 (6 bases). The CDR3 runs 11 residues. The germline V and J ends were trimmed by 6 bases and 9 bases, with 9 bases remaining between them. The germline CDR1 and CDR2 sequences are MNHEY and SVGEGT. CDR3: CASRAGVEQFF. The CDR3 nucleotides are TGTGCCAGCAGGGCAGGGGTTGAGCAGTTCTTC.

This clonotype was counted ten times or more. The chain carries TRBV18 and TRBJ2-1; TRBD2 agrees at 9 bases. Germline trimming cut 0 bases from V and 8 bases from J; bases unmatched to any gene: 5. The CDR3 totals 15 residues. In germline, CDR1 is KGHSH, CDR2 LQKENI. CDR3 region: CASSPPSGRGDEQFF. In DNA, the CDR3 is TGTGCCAGCTCACCACCTAGCGGGAGAGGCGATGAGCAGTTCTTC.

This chain uses TRBV10-1 with TRBJ2-2; 10 nucleotides align to TRBD2. After removal of 11 bases from V and 7 bases from J, the junction contained 10 bases not matched to a gene. CDR3 length: 14 amino acids. Per the germline V gene, CDR1 is WNHNN and CDR2 is SYGVQD (reference sequence). This CDR3 reads CAPPKASGGGELFF. CDR3 DNA: TGCGCCCCCCCCAAGGCTAGCGGGGGCGGGGAGCTGTTTTTT.

Only a few counts were recorded for this clonotype. The chain links TRBV4-1 to TRBJ2-1; 8 bases match TRBD2. The CDR3 is made up of 16 amino acids. The germline V gene encodes CDR1 MGHRA and CDR2 YSYEKL. Losses at the gene ends were 1 base for V and 4 bases for J; bases not matched to a gene: 6. The CDR3 nucleotides read TGCGCCAGCAGCCAAGCCCGGACTAGCCTATACAATGAGCAGTTCTTC. Encoded protein: CASSQARTSLYNEQFF.

The chain employs TRBV7-6 and TRBJ2-1, with D perhaps matching TRBD1 (6 bases). V lost 5 bases to trimming and J lost 0 bases, with 11 bases between them. The germline gives CDR1 SGHVS, CDR2 FNYEAQ. The CDR3 contains 15 residues. The CDR3 nucleotides read TGTGCCAGCAGCATACGGACAGACTCCTACAATGAGCAGTTCTTC. Amino acid sequence: CASSIRTDSYNEQFF.

V usage is TRBV9 and J usage is TRBJ2-6, with TRBD1 matching over 8 bases. CDR1 and CDR2 from the germline V gene are SGDLS and YYNGEE. CDR3 length equals 18 residues. Germline trimming cut 4 bases from V and 2 bases from J; bases unmatched to any gene: 11. CDR3 protein: CASSLRQGITTGANVLTF. The DNA of the CDR3 is TGTGCCAGCAGCCTTAGACAGGGGATAACTACTGGGGCCAACGTCCTGACTTTC.

The CDR3 bases are TGTGCCAGCATTGGCCTAGGTGGGGCCAACGTCCTGACTTTC. It yields the protein CASIGLGGANVLTF. This chain connects TRBV28 to TRBJ2-6; no clear D gene. V was clipped by 7 bases and J by 3 bases, with 10 bases between them. The CDR3 is made up of 14 amino acids. From germline, CDR1 is MDHEN and CDR2 SYDVKM.

The V and J genes are TRBV20-1 and TRBJ2-7; weak D call: TRBD1 (5 bases). The germline V and J ends were trimmed by 6 bases and 6 bases, with 18 bases remaining between them. Germline V gene lookup returns CDR1 DFQATT and CDR2 SNEGSKA (reference sequence). The CDR3 is 13 amino acids. CDR3 sequence reads: CSAIRGATGEQYF. Written as DNA, the CDR3 is TGCAGTGCCATTAGGGGCGCGACTGGCGAGCAGTACTTC.

This clonotype appeared a few times. The chain links TRBV12-3 or TRBV12-4 to TRBJ2-3; TRBD1 agrees at 7 bases. There are 15 residues in the CDR3. J was trimmed by 2 bases and V by 4 bases; bases with no gene match: 6. The CDR3 reads CASSYGQVPTDTQYF. DNA for the CDR3: TGTGCCAGCAGTTACGGACAGGTCCCCACAGATACGCAGTATTTT.

The chain combines TRBV12-3 or TRBV12-4 with TRBJ1-1; D unclear. This CDR3 is built from 14 residues. Trimming took off 6 bases at V and 1 base at J, with 12 bases between the two ends. The CDR3 is CASRTTCGNTEAFF. In nucleotides, the CDR3 is TGTGCCAGCAGAACAACGTGCGGGAACACTGAAGCTTTCTTT.

This clonotype was observed many times. V and J are TRBV3-1 and TRBJ2-5; 10 nucleotides line up with TRBD1. The trim removed 1 base at V and 4 bases at J, leaving 6 bases unmatched. The CDR3 has 16 residues. Germline V gene data show CDR1 as LGHDT and CDR2 as YNNKEL (reference sequence). The chain's CDR3 is CASSQVGQGTRETQYF. The DNA of the CDR3 is TGTGCCAGCAGCCAAGTGGGACAGGGGACAAGAGAGACCCAGTACTTC.

The chain employs TRBV12-5 and TRBJ2-7; no clear D. Germline CDR1 reads LGHNT; CDR2 reads FRNRAP. Trimming removed 3 bases at V and 5 bases at J, with 8 bases between. This CDR3 contains 12 residues. This CDR3 reads CASGFSLDEQYF. Here the CDR3 DNA reads TGTGCTAGTGGTTTTTCCCTGGACGAGCAGTACTTC.

With respect to this clonotype: One end of the junction fails to match germline, which may point to a read error. The chain employs TRBV5-1 and TRBJ2-3, with D possibly being TRBD1 (7 bases). This CDR3 region has 19 residues. Germline V gene lookup returns CDR1 SGHRS and CDR2 YFSETQ. CDR3: CASSLGQGYPRAGSDTQCF. Written as DNA, the CDR3 is TGCGCCAGCAGCTTGGGACAGGGCTATCCCCGTGCGGGGTCAGATACGCAGTGTTTT.

In this sample, this clonotype turned up many times. This sequence joins TRBV3-1 and TRBJ2-7; TRBD2 aligns across 12 bases. V lost 4 bases to trimming and J lost 4 bases; unmatched junction nucleotides: 8. Germline V gives CDR1 LGHDT, CDR2 YNNKEL (reference sequence). The CDR3 has 16 amino acids. This CDR3 is CASSLRLAGDGYEQYF. The DNA of the CDR3 is TGTGCCAGCAGCCTTCGACTAGCGGGAGACGGGTACGAGCAGTACTTC.

The sample holds a few counts of this clonotype. The rearrangement joins TRBV5-1 to TRBJ2-4, with D tentatively TRBD1 (5 bases). This CDR3 has 17 amino acids. V lost 0 bases, J lost 1 base, and 14 bases lay in between. CDR1 and CDR2 from the germline V gene are SGHRS and YFSETQ. The CDR3 nucleotides are TGCGCCAGCAGCTTGGTGGGGCTAGTCGAGGCCAAAAACATTCAGTACTTC. The encoded protein is CASSLVGLVEAKNIQYF.

This clonotype was seen repeatedly, ten times or more. J is TRBJ1-1 and V is TRBV5-1, with a tentative D call TRBD1 (5 bases). In germline, CDR1 is SGHRS, CDR2 YFSETQ. Deletions cut 3 bases from V and 1 base from J, with 13 bases between. The CDR3 has 15 amino acids. CDR3 loop: CASSWDPEGNTEAFF. The CDR3 region has the DNA TGCGCCAGCAGCTGGGACCCCGAAGGGAACACTGAAGCTTTCTTT. The variable domain in full, completed from reference TRBV5-1 and TRBJ1-1, reads KAGVTQTPRYLIKTRGQQVTLSCSPISGHRSVSWYQQTPGQGLQFLFEYFSETQRNKGNFPGRFSGRQFSNSRSEMNVSTLELGDSALYLCASSWDPEGNTEAFFGQGTRLTVV.

This clonotype appeared many times. The chain recombines TRBV7-3 with TRBJ2-7; TRBD2 aligns across 9 bases. The V segment lost 2 bases and the J segment 6 bases; nucleotides outside the gene matches: 5. The CDR3 runs 14 residues. Germline-derived CDR1 and CDR2 are SGHTA and FQGTGA. The CDR3 DNA reads as TGTGCCAGCAGCTTACAAGCGGGAGGAGGCGAGCAGTACTTC. Translation gives CASSLQAGGGEQYF.

The chain joins TRBV12-3 or TRBV12-4 to TRBJ2-5, with 11 bases fitting TRBD1. The CDR3 is 16 residues long. Losses at the gene ends were 5 bases for V and 6 bases for J; bases not matched to a gene: 11. CDR3 nucleotides: TGTGCCAGCAGTGGGAGCGGGACAGGGGGTATCCAGACCCAGTACTTC. This encodes CASSGSGTGGIQTQYF.

This clonotype was recorded at least ten times. The CDR3 reads CASSYTLTGGWTEAFF. In nucleotides, the CDR3 is TGTGCCAGCAGTTACACCCTGACAGGGGGATGGACTGAAGCTTTCTTT. The V and J genes are TRBV6-9 and TRBJ1-1, with 9 bases aligning to TRBD1. The CDR3 has 16 residues. Germline V gene sequence: CDR1 MNHGY, CDR2 SVAAGI. Unmatched junction bases numbered 10, after V lost 3 bases and J lost 5 bases.

This clonotype was counted between two and nine times. V usage is TRBV30 and J usage is TRBJ2-7; TRBD2 aligns across 16 bases. This CDR3 region has 17 residues. The V gene end was trimmed by 1 base and the J gene end by 4 bases; junction bases not matched to a gene: 7. Germline CDR1 GTSNPN, CDR2 SVGIG (reference sequence). CDR3 loop: CAWSGGLAGGPVYEQYF. The CDR3 DNA sequence: TGTGCCTGGAGTGGGGGACTAGCGGGAGGGCCTGTGTACGAGCAGTACTTC.

Many counts were recorded for this clonotype. The rearrangement uses TRBV15 and TRBJ1-5; TRBD1 matches at 8 bases. CDR1 LNHNV and CDR2 YYDKDF come from the germline V gene (reference sequence). The ends lost 0 bases at V and 2 bases at J; junction bases unmatched: 12. The CDR3 totals 19 residues. This CDR3 is CATSRDAVQGAVGNQPQHF. The DNA for the CDR3 is TGTGCCACCAGCAGAGACGCGGTTCAGGGGGCGGTCGGCAATCAGCCCCAGCATTTT.